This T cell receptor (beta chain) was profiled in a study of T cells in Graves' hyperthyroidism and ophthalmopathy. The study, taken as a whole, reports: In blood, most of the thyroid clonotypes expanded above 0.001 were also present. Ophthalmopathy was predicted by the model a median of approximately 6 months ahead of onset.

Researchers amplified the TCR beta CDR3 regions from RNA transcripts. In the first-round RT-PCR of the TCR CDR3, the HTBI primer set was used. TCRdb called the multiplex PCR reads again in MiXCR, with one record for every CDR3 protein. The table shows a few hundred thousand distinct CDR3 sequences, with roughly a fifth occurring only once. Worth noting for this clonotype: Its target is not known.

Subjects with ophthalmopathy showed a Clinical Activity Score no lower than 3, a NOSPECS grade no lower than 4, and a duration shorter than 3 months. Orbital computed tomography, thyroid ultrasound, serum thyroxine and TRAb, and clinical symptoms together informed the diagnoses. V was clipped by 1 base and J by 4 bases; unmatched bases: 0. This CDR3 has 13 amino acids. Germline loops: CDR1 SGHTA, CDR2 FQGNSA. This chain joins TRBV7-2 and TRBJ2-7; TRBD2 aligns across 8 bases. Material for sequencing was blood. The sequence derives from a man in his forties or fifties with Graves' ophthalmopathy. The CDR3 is CASSLVAGYEQYF. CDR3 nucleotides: TGTGCCAGCAGCTTAGTAGCGGGATACGAGCAGTACTTC.